Presented here are 24 T cell receptor beta chains from one specimen sequenced in a study of shared clonotypes between healthy human individuals. Clones were read by immunoSEQ multiplex PCR, and TCRdb kept only the in-frame ones, dropping some. Of some 1,600,000 clones in the sample, 98% were seen once. Material for sequencing was naive CD4+ T cells sorted from blood. Subset in this sample: CD45RA+ positively selected. These TCRs come from a man aged 25-45 years in good health.

The chain has TRBV25-1 and TRBJ2-5, with a weak D call TRBD2 (5 bases). Germline V gene sequence: CDR1 MGHDK, CDR2 SYGVNS. The V and J ends lost 5 bases and 5 bases respectively, with 9 bases between them. This CDR3 contains 12 residues. The CDR3 region is CASSSGLETQYF. In nucleotides, the CDR3 is TGTGCCAGCAGTAGCGGTTTGGAGACCCAGTACTTC.

This clone was observed a single time. Written as DNA, the CDR3 is TGTGCCAGCAGCTTACTTCGGGGGCGAAGGGCCGCGACCTACGAGCAGTACTTC. Protein product: CASSLLRGRRAATYEQYF. The V call is TRBV11-2, the J call TRBJ2-7; either TRBD1 or TRBD2 may fit D (6 bases each). CDR1 is SGHAT and CDR2 is FQNNGV in the germline V gene. The CDR3 has 18 residues. Trimming took off 2 bases at V and 2 bases at J, with 22 bases between the two ends.

V is TRBV29-1 and J is TRBJ2-2; D tentatively fits TRBD1 or TRBD2 (5 bases each). V was trimmed by 0 bases and J by 8 bases, leaving 16 bases between them. This CDR3 is 15 amino acids long. Looked up from germline, CDR1 is SQVTM and CDR2 is ANQGSEA. The CDR3 DNA is TGCAGCGTTGAAGATCTACGGGACGCATCAGGGGAGCTGTTTTTT. Amino acids: CSVEDLRDASGELFF.

In DNA, the CDR3 is TGTGCCAGCTCAGCGATTTCAGGGTCCTACAATGAGCAGTTCTTC. Protein product: CASSAISGSYNEQFF. V and J are TRBV18 and TRBJ2-1, with a weak D call TRBD1 (5 bases). In germline, CDR1 is KGHSH, CDR2 LQKENI. The CDR3 consists of 15 residues. V was shortened by 5 bases and J by 1 base, with 12 bases between the two germline ends.

The chain couples TRBV6-5 to TRBJ2-7; D gene ambiguous. V shed 7 bases and J shed 3 bases, with 7 bases lying between them. This CDR3 is 11 amino acids long. Germline V CDR1 and CDR2: MNHEY, SVGAGI. In DNA, the CDR3 is TGTGCCAGCACGGTTGGCTACGAGCAGTACTTC. Translating it yields CASTVGYEQYF.

V and J are TRBV11-2 and TRBJ2-1; unclear D gene. Trimming stripped 4 bases from V and 0 bases from J, with 10 bases between. The length of the CDR3 is 15 residues. In germline, CDR1 is SGHAT, CDR2 FQNNGV. CDR3 sequence (DNA): TGTGCCAGCAGCTCCGGGCCTAGCTCCTACAATGAGCAGTTCTTC. It yields the protein CASSSGPSSYNEQFF.

The chain recombines TRBV11-2 with TRBJ2-4; D may be TRBD2 (6 bases). V was cut by 4 bases and J by 8 bases, with 12 bases left in between. Germline assignment: CDR1 SGHAT and CDR2 FQNNGV. The CDR3 is 13 amino acids. The CDR3 here is CASSYPGADIQYF. The CDR3 DNA sequence: TGTGCCAGCAGCTATCCGGGAGCGGACATTCAGTACTTC.

The V gene is TRBV27, the J gene TRBJ2-7; weak D call: TRBD1 (8 bases). The germline V gene encodes CDR1 MNHEY and CDR2 SMNVEV (reference sequence). CDR3 size: 15 residues. Trimming pared 7 bases from V and 2 bases from J, leaving 18 bases between. CDR3 coding DNA: TGTGCCAGCACCAGCGGGACAGGACTACCCTACGAGCAGTACTTC. Amino acids: CASTSGTGLPYEQYF.

The rearrangement uses TRBV6-4 and TRBJ2-2; no reliable D call. CDR1 is MRHNA, CDR2 SNTAGT, per germline. With 8 bases removed from V and 5 bases from J, the gap between germline ends came to 12 bases. The CDR3 totals 13 residues. DNA for the CDR3: TGTGCCAGCGCGAGAGAGAATACCGGGGAGCTGTTTTTT. Translation gives CASARENTGELFF.

This chain joins TRBV7-9 and TRBJ2-3, with D unclear. Trimming cost V 5 bases and J 2 bases, with 11 bases left between them. Germline loops: CDR1 SEHNR, CDR2 FQNEAQ (reference sequence). The CDR3 sequence is 14 residues long. The CDR3 nucleotides read TGTGCCAGCAGCCCCCTGGCCTACACAGATACGCAGTATTTT. Translated, it gives CASSPLAYTDTQYF.

The V call is TRBV7-9, the J call TRBJ2-7; possible D gene TRBD2, 6 bases. V lost 5 bases to trimming and J lost 4 bases, with 18 bases between them. This CDR3 has 15 residues. CDR1 is SEHNR and CDR2 is FQNEAQ in the germline V gene (reference sequence). The CDR3 DNA reads TGTGCCAGCAGCAAACCGATGGGCGGGAAGTACGAGCAGTACTTC. This codes for CASSKPMGGKYEQYF.

In nucleotides, the CDR3 is TGTGCCACCAGCAGAGTCGATGGGGGCAATCAGCCCCAGCATTTT. Protein sequence: CATSRVDGGNQPQHF. V gene TRBV15 combines with J gene TRBJ1-5; no clear D. CDR3 size: 15 residues. The V gene lost 1 base and the J gene lost 2 bases, with 9 bases spanning the gap. Looked up from germline, CDR1 is LNHNV and CDR2 is YYDKDF (reference sequence). The full variable domain, in which reference TRBV15 and TRBJ1-5 provide the parts outside the CDR3, is DAMVIQNPRYQVTQFGKPVTLSCSQTLNHNVMYWYQQKSSQAPKLLFHYYDKDFNNEADTPDNFQSRRPNTSFCFLDIRSPGLGDTAMYLCATSRVDGGNQPQHFGDGTRLSIL.

This chain connects TRBV5-4 to TRBJ2-1; 9 positions agree with TRBD1. CDR1 and CDR2 from the germline V gene are SGHNT and YYREEE (reference sequence). The CDR3 contains 14 residues. With V trimmed by 4 bases and J by 12 bases, 11 bases remained unmatched. DNA of the CDR3: TGTGCCAGCAGCCCGGCTGGACAGGGGTATTGGCAGTTCTTC. Protein: CASSPAGQGYWQFF.

The chain recombines TRBV19 with TRBJ1-1; D unclear. The CDR3 contains 13 residues. Per the germline V gene, CDR1 is LNHDA and CDR2 is SQIVND (reference sequence). The V end was cut by 3 bases, the J end by 1 base, with 6 bases between. CDR3 protein: CASSMVKNTEAFF. In DNA form, the CDR3 reads TGTGCCAGTAGTATGGTTAAGAACACTGAAGCTTTCTTT.

The chain is built from TRBV19 and TRBJ2-1, with TRBD2 matching 10 bases. Germline-derived CDR1 and CDR2 are LNHDA and SQIVND (reference sequence). V was pared by 1 base and J by 7 bases, with 4 bases of the junction left unmatched. The CDR3 spans 15 residues. CDR3 sequence: CASSIGSSGSNEQFF. In DNA, the CDR3 is TGTGCCAGTAGTATAGGTTCTAGCGGGAGTAATGAGCAGTTCTTC.

The rearrangement joins TRBV7-2 to TRBJ2-2, with D hard to call. Trimming shortened V by 5 bases and J by 2 bases, and 15 bases separated the two germline ends. This CDR3 is built from 16 residues. The V gene's germline CDR1 is SGHTA and CDR2 FQGNSA. This CDR3 is CASSRVFGSNTGELFF. CDR3 DNA sequence: TGTGCCAGCAGCCGCGTTTTTGGTTCCAACACCGGGGAGCTGTTTTTT. The full variable domain, in which reference TRBV7-2 and TRBJ2-2 provide the parts outside the CDR3, is GAGVSQSPSNKVTEKGKDVELRCDPISGHTALYWYRQSLGQGLEFLIYFQGNSAPDKSGLPSDRFSAERTGGSVSTLTIQRTQQEDSAVYLCASSRVFGSNTGELFFGEGSRLTVL.

The CDR3 here is CASSRQGLPHNEQFF. In nucleotides, the CDR3 is TGTGCCAGCAGCCGCCAGGGACTACCCCACAATGAGCAGTTCTTC. The rearrangement uses TRBV11-3 and TRBJ2-1; 7 bases match TRBD2. This CDR3 spans 15 amino acids. The trim removed 5 bases at V and 5 bases at J, leaving 9 bases unmatched. Germline V gives CDR1 SGHNT, CDR2 YENEEA. Full variable domain (rest looked up from reference TRBV11-3 and TRBJ2-1): EAGVVQSPRYKIIEKKQPVAFWCNPISGHNTLYWYLQNLGQGPELLIRYENEEAVDDSQLPKDRFSAERLKGVDSTLKIQPAELGDSAVYLCASSRQGLPHNEQFFGPGTRLTVL.

The CDR3 spells CASNPSTDTQYF. CDR3 coding DNA: TGTGCCTCGAATCCATCCACAGATACGCAGTATTTT. The chain recombines TRBV30 with TRBJ2-3; D not resolved. V was clipped by 7 bases and J by 2 bases, with 10 bases between them. CDR3 length: 12 residues. Germline V gene lookup returns CDR1 GTSNPN and CDR2 SVGIG (reference sequence).

The V gene is TRBV7-8, the J gene TRBJ1-5; D is unclear. In germline, CDR1 is SGHVS, CDR2 FQNEAQ. V was clipped by 2 bases and J by 3 bases, with 14 bases between them. There are 16 residues in the CDR3. DNA of the CDR3: TGTGCCAGCAGCTTATCTGGCGAGAGGTTCAATCAGCCCCAGCATTTT. Amino acids: CASSLSGERFNQPQHF.

V is TRBV7-2 and J is TRBJ2-7; 7 bases agree with TRBD2. The J segment lost 3 bases and the V segment lost 2 bases, leaving 7 bases of the junction unmatched. The germline V gene encodes CDR1 SGHTA and CDR2 FQGNSA. This CDR3 is 15 amino acids long. The CDR3 DNA sequence: TGTGCCAGCAGCTTAACGTGGGGGGGGAACTACGAGCAGTACTTC. Translation: CASSLTWGGNYEQYF.

The chain links TRBV4-1 to TRBJ2-2; weak D call: TRBD2 (6 bases). This CDR3 region has 15 residues. V dropped 0 bases and J dropped 7 bases, with 12 bases sitting between them. Germline CDR1 and CDR2: MGHRA and YSYEKL. CDR3 region: CASSQDRGLGGELFF. The CDR3 DNA reads as TGCGCCAGCAGCCAAGATCGGGGGTTGGGCGGGGAGCTGTTTTTT.

The chain combines TRBV10-3 with TRBJ2-5; TRBD2 is a possible D gene (5 bases). The germline CDR1 and CDR2 sequences are ENHRY and SYGVKD. CDR3 size: 13 residues. Trimming took 10 bases from V and 2 from J, leaving 14 bases between them. The CDR3 here is CATTSRVQETQYF. In DNA form, the CDR3 reads TGTGCCACCACTTCGAGGGTTCAAGAGACCCAGTACTTC.

The V gene is TRBV5-4, the J gene TRBJ2-3, with 11 nucleotides matching TRBD2. Germline CDR1 reads SGHNT; CDR2 reads YYREEE (reference sequence). Trimming cost V 1 base and J 2 bases; bases outside gene matches: 6. The CDR3 runs to 17 residues. For the CDR3, the DNA is TGTGCCAGCAGCTTGAGGGCTAGCGGGAGGTCCACAGATACGCAGTATTTT. This sequence encodes CASSLRASGRSTDTQYF.

The rearrangement uses TRBV5-4 and TRBJ2-3; TRBD2 might be the D (5 bases). The CDR3 is made up of 14 amino acids. The V end lost 5 bases, the J end lost 2 bases, and 12 bases lay between the germline ends. Germline lookup yields CDR1 SGHNT and CDR2 YYREEE (reference sequence). The CDR3 region is CASSGLSYTDTQYF. In nucleotides, the CDR3 is TGTGCCAGCAGTGGACTCAGTTACACAGATACGCAGTATTTT.